The present T cell receptor beta chain was sequenced within a study of CD8 T cells in ankylosing spondylitis. Researchers built TCR beta libraries using quantitative 5'-RACE with molecular barcodes. MiXCR was run by TCRdb on the 5' RACE reads, yielding one entry per CDR3 protein. The sample holds a few hundred thousand distinct CDR3 sequences, 15% to 25% seen once. V was pared by 5 bases and J by 2 bases, with 8 bases between. This CDR3 is 14 amino acids long. The germline V gene encodes CDR1 KGHDR and CDR2 SFDVKD. The sequence came from a male donor with ankylosing spondylitis or in good health (not recorded which). The genes are TRBV24-1 and TRBJ2-2; no reliable D call. The sequenced sample consisted of blood, either unsorted or a sorted T cell fraction (not recorded which). As DNA, the CDR3 is TGTGCCACCAGTGTAGGCAGAAACACCGGGGAGCTGTTTTTT. It translates to CATSVGRNTGELFF.